This T cell receptor (beta chain) was documented in a study of CD8+ T cells in alopecia areata. Overall study results and limits: Tofacitinib yielded significantly lower scalp clonality and fewer expanded CD8+ clones among the top 100.

The treatment denotes: oral pan-JAK inhibitor, 5-10 mg twice daily. With regard to this clone: Its antigen remains unknown.

Reverse transcription of extracted RNA yielded cDNA, which provided the sequencing template. Data came from immunoSEQ multiplex PCR; TCRdb stores just in-frame clones and leaves some out. The sample has more than 95,000 clones, roughly 50% seen once. The sample in question was CD8+ T cells sorted from blood, obtained at week 4, from a patient treated with tofacitinib. The sequence came from a human donor with alopecia areata.

CDR3 bases: TGTGCCTGGAGTGCACGGGATAATTCACCCCTCCACTTT. Translation gives CAWSARDNSPLHF. V and J are TRBV30 and TRBJ1-6; no clear D. CDR1 and CDR2 (germline): GTSNPN, SVGIG (reference sequence). Between the trimmed V and J ends, which lost 1 base and 5 bases, there was a span of 6 bases. The CDR3 runs 13 residues.